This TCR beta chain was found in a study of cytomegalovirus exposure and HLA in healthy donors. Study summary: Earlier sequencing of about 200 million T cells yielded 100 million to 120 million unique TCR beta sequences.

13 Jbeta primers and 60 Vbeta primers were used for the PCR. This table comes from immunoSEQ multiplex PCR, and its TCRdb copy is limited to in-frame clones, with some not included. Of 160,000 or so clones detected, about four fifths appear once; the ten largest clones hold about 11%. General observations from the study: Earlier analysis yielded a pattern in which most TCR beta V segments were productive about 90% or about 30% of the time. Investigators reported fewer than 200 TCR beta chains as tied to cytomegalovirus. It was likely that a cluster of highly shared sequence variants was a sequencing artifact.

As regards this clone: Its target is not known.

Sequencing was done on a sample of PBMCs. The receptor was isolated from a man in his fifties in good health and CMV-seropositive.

As DNA, the CDR3 is TGTGCCAGCAGCCAAACATGGGGCCGTGAAAAACTGTTTTTT. Its protein is CASSQTWGREKLFF. The rearrangement joins TRBV14 to TRBJ1-4; D is possibly TRBD1 (5 bases). The CDR3 is 14 amino acids. V lost 2 bases, J lost 7 bases, and 11 bases lay in between. Looked up from germline, CDR1 is SGHDN and CDR2 is FVKESK.